This is a list of T cell receptor beta chains from one sample in a study. TCRdb ran MiXCR on the RT-PCR reads and lists one entry per CDR3 protein. Among more than 550,000 distinct CDR3 sequences listed, about 14% were seen once. The sequenced sample was memory CD4+ T cells from blood. The receptors originated from a female donor in good health, serving as a healthy control. Each CDR3 is given with its conserved first and last residue. The D gene is left open where the match is weak. Rows give clone size only sometimes, using once, few, many, or a class for an expanded clone.

17	many	TRBD2	TRBV24-1	TRBJ2-1	TGTGCCACCAGTGATCCCTATAGCGGGCCTTCCTACAATGAGCAGTTCTTC	CATSDPYSGPSYNEQFF
13	few	-	TRBV7-9	TRBJ2-7	TGTGCCAGCAGCTTCCCTAATTCCTACGAGCAGTACTTC	CASSFPNSYEQYF
15	many	-	TRBV5-5	TRBJ2-7	TGTGCCAGCACCGAACAGGGTATTAGCTCCTACGAGCAGTACTTC	CASTEQGISSYEQYF
15	many	-	TRBV6-2/TRBV6-3	TRBJ2-2	TGTGCCAGCAGTTACTCGGGCAGGGCCACCGGGGAGCTGTTTTTT	CASSYSGRATGELFF
17	-	-	TRBV7-6	TRBJ1-1	TGTGCCAGCAGCTTAGATGCAGTCGGCCTCATGAACACTGAAGCTTTCTTT	CASSLDAVGLMNTEAFF
14	few	-	TRBV4-3	TRBJ2-1	TGCGCCAGCAGCCAAGAACCCGGGATGGGGCTGCAGTTCTTC	CASSQEPGMGLQFF
16	many	TRBD1	TRBV5-1	TRBJ1-1	TGCGCCAGCAGCTTGATGACAGGGGCCTCGGGCACTGAAGCTTTCTTT	CASSLMTGASGTEAFF
14	-	TRBD1	TRBV7-2	TRBJ2-2	TGTGCCAGCAGCCCCACACAGGGGATCGGGGAGCTGTTTTTT	CASSPTQGIGELFF
13	few	-	TRBV7-9	TRBJ1-5	TGTGCCAGCAACGGACAAGGGGATCAGCCCCAGCATTTT	CASNGQGDQPQHF
15	-	-	TRBV7-2	TRBJ2-1	TGTGCCAGCAGCTTAACTTGGCTAGCGAGGAATGAGCAGTTCTTC	CASSLTWLARNEQFF